Listed below are T cell receptor beta chains from one sample, sequenced in a study of Graves' ophthalmopathy and Graves' hyperthyroidism. TCRdb processed the multiplex PCR reads anew with MiXCR; each CDR3 protein has one entry. In the table there are over a million distinct CDR3 sequences, about two fifths of which are singletons. Source material: peripheral blood or thyroid tissue (not recorded which). These receptors all come from an adult man with Graves' hyperthyroidism. The CDR3 runs from the conserved cysteine through the conserved F or W. The order of the fields is V gene, clone size, D gene, J gene, CDR3 protein, CDR3 DNA. A D gene is named only where the DNA matches it firmly. Only some rows state a clone size, as once, few, many or a class for expanded clones.

TRBV20-1	-	-	TRBJ1-6	CSASSLMEFGSPLHF	TGCAGTGCCAGCAGCTTAATGGAATTCGGTTCACCCCTCCACTTT
TRBV4-1	many	TRBD2	TRBJ2-7	CASSELAGAYEQYF	TGCGCCAGCAGCGAACTAGCGGGAGCATACGAGCAGTACTTC
TRBV5-1	-	TRBD2	TRBJ2-2	CASSSGLLAGGPTGELFF	TGCGCCAGCAGCTCCGGTCTCTTAGCGGGAGGGCCGACCGGGGAGCTGTTTTTT
TRBV7-9	-	TRBD1	TRBJ1-1	CASSPGQGAFF	TGTGCCAGCAGCCCGGGACAGGGGGCTTTCTTT
TRBV28	few	-	TRBJ2-7	CAWSRQPTYEQYF	TGTGCCTGGAGTCGGCAGCCTACCTACGAGCAGTACTTC
TRBV20-1	once	-	TRBJ1-5	CSARPAGFGETQHF	TGCAGTGCTCGGCCCGCGGGATTTGGGGAGACCCAGCATTTT
TRBV5-4	-	-	TRBJ1-4	CASSKQGMQAEKLFF	TGTGCCAGCAGCAAGCAGGGAATGCAGGCGGAAAAACTGTTTTTT
TRBV7-2	few	-	TRBJ2-7	CASSLEGGRIDEQYF	TGTGCCAGCAGCTTAGAAGGGGGGAGGATCGACGAGCAGTACTTC
TRBV2	-	TRBD1	TRBJ1-5	CARQGLGNQPQHF	TGTGCGAGACAGGGGTTGGGCAATCAGCCCCAGCATTTT
TRBV12-3/TRBV12-4	few	-	TRBJ1-2	CASSRRQAPTGGYTF	TGTGCCAGCAGCCGGAGACAGGCCCCGACGGGAGGCTACACCTTC
TRBV12-3/TRBV12-4	few	-	TRBJ1-1	CASGFVEVNTEAFF	TGTGCCAGCGGTTTTGTAGAGGTGAACACTGAAGCTTTCTTT
TRBV10-3	many	TRBD1	TRBJ2-7	CATKDRVGEQYF	TGTGCCACCAAAGACAGGGTGGGCGAGCAGTACTTC
TRBV7-2	-	TRBD2	TRBJ2-1	CASSPRLAVQNEQFF	TGTGCCAGCAGCCCCAGACTAGCGGTTCAAAATGAGCAGTTCTTC
TRBV7-9	-	TRBD1	TRBJ1-6	CASSLGQGENSPLHF	TGTGCCAGCAGCTTAGGGCAGGGGGAGAATTCACCCCTCCACTTT
TRBV11-2	-	-	TRBJ2-2	CASSPREWEVGELFF	TGTGCCAGCAGCCCCAGGGAGTGGGAGGTCGGGGAGCTGTTTTTT
TRBV12-3/TRBV12-4	-	-	TRBJ2-2	CASSFGGQPNTGELFF	TGTGCCAGCAGTTTCGGGGGACAGCCGAACACCGGGGAGCTGTTTTTT
TRBV20-1	many	-	TRBJ2-2	CSARGHKRTGELFF	TGCAGTGCTAGAGGACATAAAAGGACCGGGGAGCTGTTTTTT
TRBV5-1	many	-	TRBJ1-5	CASSLAGDQPQHF	TGTGCCAGCAGCTTAGCAGGGGATCAGCCCCAGCATTTT
TRBV2	many	-	TRBJ2-7	CASSEVAVSTYEQYF	TGTGCCAGCAGTGAGGTGGCTGTATCTACTTACGAGCAGTACTTC
TRBV29-1	-	-	TRBJ1-2	CSFGPVGYGYTF	TGCAGCTTCGGGCCAGTAGGCTATGGCTACACCTTC
TRBV7-9	-	-	TRBJ1-5	CASSKGGRDNQPQHF	TGTGCCAGCAGCAAAGGGGGGAGGGACAATCAGCCCCAGCATTTT
TRBV25-1	many	-	TRBJ1-2	CASSDPVSRGYTF	TGTGCCAGCAGTGACCCTGTAAGTCGTGGCTACACCTTC
TRBV7-9	many	-	TRBJ2-6	CASSRQRTGANVLTF	TGTGCCAGCAGCCGACAGCGAACAGGGGCCAACGTCCTGACTTTC
TRBV7-9	-	-	TRBJ1-5	CASDFGGWVGQPQHF	TGTGCCTCAGATTTCGGCGGCTGGGTAGGTCAGCCCCAGCATTTT
TRBV10-3	many	TRBD2	TRBJ2-5	CAAGAGSETQYF	TGTGCCGCGGGAGCAGGGTCAGAGACCCAGTACTTC
TRBV4-1	-	TRBD1	TRBJ1-6	CASSQRTGKSDSPLHF	TGCGCCAGCAGCCAAAGGACAGGGAAATCAGATTCACCCCTCCACTTT
TRBV12-3/TRBV12-4	many	TRBD1	TRBJ2-5	CASSYRGKETQYF	TGTGCCAGCAGTTACAGGGGGAAAGAGACCCAGTACTTC
TRBV12-3/TRBV12-4	few	-	TRBJ2-7	CASRHAGGGTYEQYF	TGTGCCAGCAGACACGCTGGAGGGGGGACCTACGAGCAGTACTTC
TRBV10-3	-	TRBD1	TRBJ2-5	CAISGTGETQYF	TGTGCCATCAGCGGGACAGGGGAGACCCAGTACTTC
TRBV25-1	-	TRBD1	TRBJ1-2	CASSEHLGTGGAGYTF	TGTGCCAGCAGTGAACACTTAGGGACAGGTGGGGCGGGCTACACCTTC
TRBV19	few	-	TRBJ1-1	CASSGGYLAEAFF	TGTGCCAGTAGCGGGGGCTACTTGGCTGAAGCTTTCTTT
TRBV6-5	-	-	TRBJ2-7	CASSYAENYEQYF	TGTGCCAGCAGTTATGCGGAGAATTACGAGCAGTACTTC
TRBV18	few	-	TRBJ1-5	CASSPREGDQPQHF	TGTGCCAGCTCACCCCGGGAGGGTGATCAGCCCCAGCATTTT
TRBV5-1	many	TRBD2	TRBJ2-2	CASSLGLAGGELFF	TGCGCCAGCAGCTTAGGACTAGCAGGCGGGGAGCTGTTTTTT
TRBV11-2	many	-	TRBJ2-7	CASSLDPSYEQYF	TGTGCCAGCAGCTTAGACCCCTCCTACGAGCAGTACTTC
TRBV7-2	-	-	TRBJ1-2	CASSPLFGAKDYGYTF	TGTGCCAGCAGCCCCCTCTTCGGGGCAAAAGACTATGGCTACACCTTC
TRBV14	many	TRBD2	TRBJ2-7	CASSQGTSGNYEQYF	TGTGCCAGCAGCCAAGGGACTAGCGGGAATTACGAGCAGTACTTC
TRBV7-2	many	TRBD1	TRBJ1-2	CASSLAVIGQGGYTF	TGTGCCAGCAGCTTAGCGGTTATCGGACAGGGCGGCTACACCTTC
TRBV7-9	-	-	TRBJ1-1	CASSLDYDRSNTEAFF	TGTGCCAGCAGCTTAGATTATGACAGATCGAACACTGAAGCTTTCTTT
TRBV10-3	many	-	TRBJ1-1	CAIRQAPTGNTEAFF	TGTGCCATCAGACAGGCGCCGACAGGAAACACTGAAGCTTTCTTT
TRBV5-5	-	TRBD2	TRBJ2-2	CASSALGGAGTGELVF	TGTGCCAGCAGCGCCTTGGGAGGGGCTGGCACCGGGGAGCTGGTTTTT
TRBV7-8	-	-	TRBJ2-2	CASSLYWPRQDNTGELFF	TGTGCCAGCAGTTTGTACTGGCCACGACAGGACAACACCGGGGAGCTGTTTTTT